The rows below give T cell receptor beta chains drawn from one sample of a study of shared clonotypes between healthy human individuals. Repertoires were generated with immunoSEQ multiplex PCR, while TCRdb's copy carries only in-frame clones and drops some. This sample yields just over 2,000,000 clones, of which approximately 94% are seen a single time; roughly 1% belongs to the top ten. Source material: naive CD8+ T cells sorted from blood. The receptors come from a young man in good health. Each CDR3 is given with its conserved first and last residue. D genes are given only for firm matches. Clone sizes are given selectively: once, few, many, or a class where the clone is expanded.

D gene	clone size	V gene	J gene	CDR3 DNA	CDR3 protein
TRBD2	NA	TRBV2	TRBJ2-7	TGTGCCAGCAGTGAATTTGCCTTGGGGGGGGAGCAGTACTTC	CASSEFALGGEQYF
TRBD2	NA	TRBV4-1	TRBJ2-1	TGCGCCAGCAGCCGGGGTAGCGGGGGGAATGAGCAGTTCTTC	CASSRGSGGNEQFF
NA	NA	TRBV29-1	TRBJ2-7	TGCAGCGTTGAGGACAGAATTACCTACGAGCAGTACTTC	CSVEDRITYEQYF
TRBD1	once	TRBV6-5	TRBJ1-2	TGTGCCAGCAGTTTGACAGGGGATGGCTACACCTTC	CASSLTGDGYTF
NA	NA	TRBV11-2	TRBJ2-4	TGTGCCAGCAGAGAATGGGCGGAAAACATTCAGTACTTC	CASREWAENIQYF
NA	NA	TRBV6-1	TRBJ2-2	TGTGCCAGCAGTGTGGGGACCGCCGGTGTTTTT	CASSVGTAGVF
TRBD2	NA	TRBV27	TRBJ2-7	TGTGCCAGCGGCTTTAGTACTGCGGGGGGACTCTACGAGCAGTACTTC	CASGFSTAGGLYEQYF
NA	NA	TRBV6-1	TRBJ1-2	TGTGCCAGCAGTGAGGGGGACATTAACTATGGCTACACCTTC	CASSEGDINYGYTF
TRBD2	NA	TRBV5-1	TRBJ2-1	TGCGCCAGCAGCGCCGGGACTAGCGGGAGAGGCAATGAGCAGTTCTTC	CASSAGTSGRGNEQFF
TRBD2	NA	TRBV7-9	TRBJ2-4	TGTGCCAGCAGCTCCGGGGGGGCCTGGGACAAAAACATTCAGTACTTC	CASSSGGAWDKNIQYF
TRBD1	NA	TRBV5-1	TRBJ1-6	TGCGCCAGCAGCCCCCTCCAGGGGGCAGGGAATTCACCCCTCCACTTT	CASSPLQGAGNSPLHF
NA	NA	TRBV12-5	TRBJ2-1	TGTGCTAGTGGACCGACAGTATATGAGCAGTTCTTC	CASGPTVYEQFF
NA	NA	TRBV6-6	TRBJ1-1	TGTGCCAGCAGAGGGGACATAGACACTGAAGCTTTCTTT	CASRGDIDTEAFF
NA	NA	TRBV2	TRBJ1-1	TGTGCCAGCAGGCAGGGTGCGAACACTGAAGCTTTCTTT	CASRQGANTEAFF
NA	NA	TRBV19	TRBJ1-6	TGTGCCAGTAGTATGGCGGGTTATTCACCCCTCCACTTT	CASSMAGYSPLHF
NA	NA	TRBV30	TRBJ2-2	TGTGCCTGGAATAGCCCCCTAGCTTACACCGGGGAGCTGTTTTTT	CAWNSPLAYTGELFF
NA	NA	TRBV27	TRBJ1-1	TGTGCCAGCAGTTTCTCGGGGGGGACTGAAGCTTTCTTT	CASSFSGGTEAFF
NA	once	TRBV10-3	TRBJ2-1	TGTGCCATCAGTGACAGCAATGAGCAGTTCTTC	CAISDSNEQFF
NA	NA	TRBV5-6	TRBJ2-2	TGTGCCAGCAGCTTGCACTCGAACACCGGGGAGCTGTTTTTT	CASSLHSNTGELFF
NA	NA	TRBV7-7	TRBJ1-1	TGTGCTAGCAGCTCACGTCGGCCTGATAAAGGAACTGAAGCTTTCTTT	CASSSRRPDKGTEAFF
TRBD2	NA	TRBV5-1	TRBJ2-1	TGCGCCAGCAGCCCGACGGGACTAACTAACAATGAGCAGTTCTTC	CASSPTGLTNNEQFF
NA	once	TRBV6-5	TRBJ1-2	TGTGCCAGCAGTTACCGTGGGGGGTATGGCTACACCTTC	CASSYRGGYGYTF
NA	NA	TRBV27	TRBJ2-5	TGTGCCAGCAGTCCCCCTGGAAATCGTGAGACCCAGTACTTC	CASSPPGNRETQYF
NA	NA	TRBV29-1	TRBJ2-7	TGCAGCGTTACCGGGACTGCTTACGAGCAGTACTTC	CSVTGTAYEQYF
NA	NA	TRBV28	TRBJ2-1	TGTGCCAGCAGTTTATTCACTAGCTCCTACAATGAGCAGTTCTTC	CASSLFTSSYNEQFF
NA	once	TRBV2	TRBJ1-1	TGTGCCAGCGCAGGGAACACTGAAGCTTTCTTT	CASAGNTEAFF
NA	NA	TRBV2	TRBJ2-1	TGTGCCAGCAGCCTACAGGGAAGCTCCTACAATGAGCAGTTCTTC	CASSLQGSSYNEQFF
NA	NA	TRBV27	TRBJ1-2	TGTGCCAGCAGTTTAAAAGGGGATGGGTATGGCTACACCTTC	CASSLKGDGYGYTF